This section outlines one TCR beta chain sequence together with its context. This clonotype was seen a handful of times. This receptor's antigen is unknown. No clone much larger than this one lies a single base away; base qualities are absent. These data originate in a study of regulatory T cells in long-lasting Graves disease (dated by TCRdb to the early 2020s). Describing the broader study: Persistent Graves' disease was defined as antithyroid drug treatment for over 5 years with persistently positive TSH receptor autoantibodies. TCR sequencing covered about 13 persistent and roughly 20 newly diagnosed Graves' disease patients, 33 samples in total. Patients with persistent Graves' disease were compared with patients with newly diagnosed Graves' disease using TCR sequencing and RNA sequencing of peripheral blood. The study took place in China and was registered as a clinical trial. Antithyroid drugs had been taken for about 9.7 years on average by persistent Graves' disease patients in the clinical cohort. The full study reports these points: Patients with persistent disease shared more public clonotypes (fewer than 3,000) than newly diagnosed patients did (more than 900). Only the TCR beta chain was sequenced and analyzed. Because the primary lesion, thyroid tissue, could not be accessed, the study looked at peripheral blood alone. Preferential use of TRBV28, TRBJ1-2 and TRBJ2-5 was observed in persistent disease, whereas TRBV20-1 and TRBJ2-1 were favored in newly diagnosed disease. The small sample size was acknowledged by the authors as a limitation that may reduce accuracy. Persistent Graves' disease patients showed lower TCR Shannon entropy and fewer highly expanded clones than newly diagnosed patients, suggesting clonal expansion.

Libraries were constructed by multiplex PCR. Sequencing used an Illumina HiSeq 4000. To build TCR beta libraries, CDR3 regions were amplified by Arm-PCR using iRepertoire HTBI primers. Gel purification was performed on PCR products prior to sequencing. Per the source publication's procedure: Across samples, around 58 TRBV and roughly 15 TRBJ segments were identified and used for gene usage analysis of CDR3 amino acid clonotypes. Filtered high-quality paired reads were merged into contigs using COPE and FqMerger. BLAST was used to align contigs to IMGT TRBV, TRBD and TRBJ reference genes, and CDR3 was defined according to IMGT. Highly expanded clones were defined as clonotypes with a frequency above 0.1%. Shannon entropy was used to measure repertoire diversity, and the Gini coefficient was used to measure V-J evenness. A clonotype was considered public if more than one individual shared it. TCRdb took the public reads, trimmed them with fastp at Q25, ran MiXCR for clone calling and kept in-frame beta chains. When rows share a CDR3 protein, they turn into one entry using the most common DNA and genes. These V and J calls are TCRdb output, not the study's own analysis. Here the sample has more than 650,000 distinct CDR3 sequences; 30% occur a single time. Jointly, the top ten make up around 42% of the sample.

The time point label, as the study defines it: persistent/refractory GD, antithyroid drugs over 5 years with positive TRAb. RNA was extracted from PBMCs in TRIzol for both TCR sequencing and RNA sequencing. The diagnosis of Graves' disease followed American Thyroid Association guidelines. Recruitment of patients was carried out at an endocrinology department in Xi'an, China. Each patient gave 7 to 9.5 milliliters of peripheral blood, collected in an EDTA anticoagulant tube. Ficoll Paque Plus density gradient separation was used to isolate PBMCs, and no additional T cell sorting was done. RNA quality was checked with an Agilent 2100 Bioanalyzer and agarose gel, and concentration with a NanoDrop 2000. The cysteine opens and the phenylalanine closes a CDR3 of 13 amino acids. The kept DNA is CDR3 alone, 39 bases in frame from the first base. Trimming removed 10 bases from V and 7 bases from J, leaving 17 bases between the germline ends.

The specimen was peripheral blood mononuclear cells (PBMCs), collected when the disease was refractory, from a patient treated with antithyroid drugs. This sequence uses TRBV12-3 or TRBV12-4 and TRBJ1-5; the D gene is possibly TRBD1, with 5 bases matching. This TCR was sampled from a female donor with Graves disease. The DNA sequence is TGTGCCACCGCGGGGGGGAGGTGGCAGCCCCAGCATTTT. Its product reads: CATAGGRWQPQHF.